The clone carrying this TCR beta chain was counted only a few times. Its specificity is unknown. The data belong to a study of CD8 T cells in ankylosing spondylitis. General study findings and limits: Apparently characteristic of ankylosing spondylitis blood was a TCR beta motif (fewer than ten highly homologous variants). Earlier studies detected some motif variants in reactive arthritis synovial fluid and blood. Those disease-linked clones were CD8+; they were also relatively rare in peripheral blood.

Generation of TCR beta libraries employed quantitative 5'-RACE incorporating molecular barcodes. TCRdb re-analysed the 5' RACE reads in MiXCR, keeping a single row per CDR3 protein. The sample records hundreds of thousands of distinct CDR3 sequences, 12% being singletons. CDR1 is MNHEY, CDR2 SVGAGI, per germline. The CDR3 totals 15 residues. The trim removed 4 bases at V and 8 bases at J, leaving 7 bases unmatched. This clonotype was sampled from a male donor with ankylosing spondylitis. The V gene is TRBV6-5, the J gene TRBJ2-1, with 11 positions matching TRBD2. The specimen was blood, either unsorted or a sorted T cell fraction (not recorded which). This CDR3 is CASSFGLAGGYEQFF. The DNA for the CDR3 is TGTGCCAGCAGTTTCGGGCTAGCGGGAGGCTATGAGCAGTTCTTC.